These T cell receptor beta chains were read from a single sample in a study of T cell repertoires in cytomegalovirus infection. TCRdb recomputed calls from the reads with MiXCR, one row per CDR3 protein. The sample carries around 200,000 distinct CDR3 sequences, about 39% recorded once. The antigens these receptors bind are not known. The source material was CD8+ T cells from cultured PBMCs, sampled from culture after CMV antigen stimulation. Source of these receptors: a human donor in good health (CMV status not recorded). Some clones in this sample may be carry-over from other donors' samples. Both conserved end residues are part of each CDR3. Fields, in order: clone size, D gene, J gene, V gene, CDR3 protein, CDR3 DNA. The D gene is left open where the match is weak. Where a row states a size, it is once, few, many or the class of an expanded clone; other rows omit it.

>few|.|TRBJ2-3|TRBV6-2/TRBV6-3
CASSLTLPSTDTQYF
TGTGCCAGCAGTCTCACCCTCCCTTCCACAGATACGCAGTATTTT
>.|.|TRBJ2-5|TRBV7-6
CASSHGVEVQETQYF
TGTGCCAGCAGCCACGGTGTGGAGGTGCAAGAGACCCAGTACTTC
>.|.|TRBJ1-5|TRBV27
CARSFLADSNQPQHF
TGTGCCAGAAGTTTCTTGGCGGATAGCAATCAGCCCCAGCATTTT
>.|TRBD2|TRBJ2-1|TRBV18
CASAGTTTYNEQFF
TGTGCCAGCGCCGGGACTACAACCTACAATGAGCAGTTCTTC
>.|.|TRBJ1-1|TRBV30
CAWSVYPNTEAFF
TGTGCCTGGAGTGTATACCCGAACACTGAAGCTTTCTTT
>few|TRBD2|TRBJ2-3|TRBV12-3/TRBV12-4
CASSSGLAGGGNTQYF
TGTGCCAGCAGTTCGGGACTAGCGGGGGGCGGGAATACGCAGTATTTT
>few|.|TRBJ1-4|TRBV4-2
CASSQDRSGGGNEKLFF
TGTGCCAGCAGCCAAGATCGGAGCGGGGGAGGTAATGAAAAACTGTTTTTT
>.|.|TRBJ2-1|TRBV7-9
CASSLLGGNVEQFF
TGTGCCAGCAGCTTATTGGGCGGGAATGTTGAGCAGTTCTTC
>.|.|TRBJ1-4|TRBV29-1
CSFYSGSTNEKLFF
TGCAGCTTCTACTCAGGGAGCACTAATGAAAAACTGTTTTTT
>few|.|TRBJ2-5|TRBV4-1
CASSQESSQETQYF
TGCGCCAGCAGCCAAGAAAGTTCCCAAGAGACCCAGTACTTC
>few|TRBD2|TRBJ2-2|TRBV7-8
CARPAGGGTGELFF
TGTGCCAGGCCAGCGGGGGGAGGCACCGGGGAGCTGTTTTTT
>.|TRBD2|TRBJ2-1|TRBV4-1
CASSRLLGGRGNEQFF
TGCGCCAGCAGCCGCCTCCTCGGCGGGAGGGGCAATGAGCAGTTCTTC
>few|.|TRBJ2-3|TRBV9
CASSLRQESYTDTQYF
TGTGCCAGCAGCCTGCGACAGGAGTCTTACACAGATACGCAGTATTTT
>many|.|TRBJ1-2|TRBV7-8
CASSSREPYQGYTF
TGTGCCAGCAGCTCTAGAGAGCCCTATCAGGGCTACACCTTC
>many|TRBD2|TRBJ2-1|TRBV7-2
CASSFWGGDHNEQFF
TGTGCCAGCAGCTTCTGGGGGGGGGATCACAATGAGCAGTTCTTC
>.|TRBD1|TRBJ1-1|TRBV19
CASSITRTGRVADTEAFF
TGTGCCAGTAGTATAACCCGGACAGGGCGAGTTGCGGACACTGAAGCTTTCTTT
>.|.|TRBJ2-3|TRBV2
CASRIGDTQYF
TGTGCCAGCCGGATCGGAGATACGCAGTATTTT
>.|.|TRBJ2-7|TRBV3-1
CASSQRVGTPPYEQYF
TGTGCCAGCAGCCAACGGGTTGGTACGCCTCCCTACGAGCAGTACTTC
>.|.|TRBJ2-7|TRBV27
CASSLRGRSHEQYF
TGTGCCAGCAGTTTAAGGGGGAGGTCCCACGAGCAGTACTTC
>.|TRBD2|TRBJ2-3|TRBV7-8
CASSFPSGESTDTQYF
TGTGCCAGCAGCTTCCCTAGCGGGGAATCCACAGATACGCAGTATTTT
>few|TRBD2|TRBJ2-3|TRBV7-9
CASSPGTSGGAFADTQYF
TGTGCCAGCAGCCCCGGGACTAGCGGGGGGGCCTTCGCAGATACGCAGTATTTT
>.|TRBD2|TRBJ2-1|TRBV4-1
CASSAGVLDEQFF
TGCGCCAGCAGTGCGGGAGTTTTAGATGAGCAGTTCTTC
>.|.|TRBJ1-4|TRBV7-3
CASSPPSGSYEGEKLFF
TGTGCCAGCAGTCCCCCCTCCGGCAGTTACGAGGGTGAAAAACTGTTTTTT
>.|.|TRBJ1-5|TRBV30
CAWSFGGGNQPQHF
TGTGCCTGGAGCTTCGGGGGCGGCAATCAGCCCCAGCATTTT
>.|TRBD1|TRBJ1-2|TRBV24-1
CATSEDRGYGYTF
TGTGCCACCAGTGAGGACAGGGGCTATGGCTACACCTTC
>few|TRBD2|TRBJ2-4|TRBV20-1
CSARAYGGGLAKNIQYF
TGCAGTGCTAGAGCCTACGGGGGAGGGTTAGCCAAAAACATTCAGTACTTC
>once|.|TRBJ2-7|TRBV27
CASSVTSSYEQYF
TGTGCCAGCAGCGTGACTAGCTCCTACGAGCAGTACTTC
>.|.|TRBJ2-7|TRBV6-8
CASSYGPGVYEQYF
TGTGCCAGCAGTTACGGACCAGGGGTCTACGAGCAGTACTTC
>few|.|TRBJ2-7|TRBV20-1
CSASIQGRTYEQYF
TGCAGTGCTTCAATCCAGGGGAGGACCTACGAGCAGTACTTC
>many|TRBD1|TRBJ2-3|TRBV24-1
CATSDSRQGGTDTQYF
TGTGCCACCAGTGACTCACGACAGGGGGGCACAGATACGCAGTATTTT
>.|.|TRBJ2-7|TRBV7-7
CASSIGPSDEQYF
TGTGCTAGCAGCATAGGGCCCTCGGACGAGCAGTACTTC
>.|.|TRBJ1-1|TRBV12-3/TRBV12-4
CASSLRQDTEAFF
TGTGCCAGCAGTTTAAGACAGGACACTGAAGCTTTCTTT
>many|TRBD1|TRBJ1-2|TRBV7-2
CASSLGAGGSGYTF
TGTGCCAGCAGCTTAGGGGCAGGGGGCTCTGGCTACACCTTC
>many|.|TRBJ1-1|TRBV19
CASRTGVTEAFF
TGTGCCAGTAGGACGGGGGTCACTGAAGCTTTCTTT
>.|.|TRBJ1-5|TRBV7-6
CASNQGPYSNQPQHF
TGTGCCAGCAACCAGGGTCCTTATAGCAATCAGCCCCAGCATTTT
>.|.|TRBJ2-7|TRBV27
CASGLPDAKPYEQYF
TGTGCCAGCGGGCTACCCGACGCGAAACCCTACGAGCAGTACTTC
>.|TRBD2|TRBJ2-7|TRBV13
CASSPGTSVAYEQYF
TGTGCCAGCAGCCCCGGGACTAGCGTTGCCTACGAGCAGTACTTC
>many|.|TRBJ1-1|TRBV6-2/TRBV6-3
CASSLGVTEAFF
TGTGCCAGCAGTTTAGGGGTCACTGAAGCTTTCTTT
>few|TRBD2|TRBJ2-3|TRBV6-1
CASSDDGGGIADTQYF
TGTGCCAGCAGTGATGACGGGGGAGGGATAGCAGATACGCAGTATTTT
>.|TRBD2|TRBJ2-3|TRBV28
CASSFIAGVSDTQYF
TGTGCCAGCAGCTTTATAGCGGGAGTTTCGGATACGCAGTATTTT